One sample yielded the 15 T cell receptor beta chains listed below, sequenced in a study of cytomegalovirus exposure and HLA in healthy donors. The PCR was carried out with 60 Vbeta primers and 13 Jbeta primers. The method was immunoSEQ multiplex PCR; TCRdb's version includes in-frame clones alone and lacks a portion of them. The repertoire holds some 150,000 clones, about four fifths seen once, with 3.5% to 5% in the top ten. Sequences were obtained from PBMCs. The source is a man in his forties in good health and CMV-seropositive.

The gene calls are TRBV5-1 and TRBJ2-3; D is possibly TRBD2 (6 bases). The germline gives CDR1 SGHRS, CDR2 YFSETQ. This CDR3 is built from 14 residues. The V gene lost 2 bases and the J gene lost 6 bases, with 13 bases spanning the gap. The CDR3 here is CASSLLSSVDTQYF. CDR3 sequence (DNA): TGCGCCAGCAGCTTACTCTCTAGCGTTGATACGCAGTATTTT.

The V and J genes are TRBV19 and TRBJ1-1; 8 bases fit TRBD1. This CDR3 contains 14 residues. Germline V gives CDR1 LNHDA, CDR2 SQIVND (reference sequence). The trim removed 4 bases at V and 1 base at J, leaving 2 bases unmatched. The chain's CDR3 is CASSTGGGNTEAFF. The CDR3 DNA is TGTGCCAGTAGTACAGGGGGCGGGAACACTGAAGCTTTCTTT.

This clone was observed once. This chain uses TRBV7-2 with TRBJ2-5; D perhaps matches TRBD2 (5 bases). V lost 2 bases to trimming and J lost 5 bases, with 9 bases between them. CDR3 size: 13 residues. CDR1 is SGHTA, CDR2 FQGNSA, per germline. In DNA, the CDR3 is TGTGCCAGCAGCTTAACTAGGTGGGAGACCCAGTACTTC. The encoded protein is CASSLTRWETQYF.

The chain carries TRBV7-6 and TRBJ2-3; D might be TRBD2 (7 bases). V was cut by 5 bases and J by 3 bases, with 15 bases left in between. This CDR3 has 15 amino acids. The germline CDR1 and CDR2 sequences are SGHVS and FNYEAQ. CDR3 loop: CASSPSGRGTDTQYF. CDR3 nucleotides: TGTGCCAGCAGCCCGTCGGGGAGGGGGACAGATACGCAGTATTTT.

This clone was detected once. The chain employs TRBV19 and TRBJ2-1; D may be TRBD1 (6 bases). The V end lost 3 bases, the J end lost 6 bases, and 9 bases lay between the germline ends. Germline CDR1 LNHDA, CDR2 SQIVND (reference sequence). The CDR3 totals 13 residues. CDR3 amino acids: CASSMRGINEQFF. The CDR3 DNA follows: TGTGCCAGTAGTATGAGGGGGATCAATGAGCAGTTCTTC.

The CDR3 DNA reads TGTGCCAGCAGTCCTAATAACTATGGCTACACCTTC. Protein sequence: CASSPNNYGYTF. The gene calls are TRBV6-6 and TRBJ1-2, with D unresolved. V was pared by 5 bases and J by 1 base, with 5 bases between. The CDR3 extends over 12 amino acids. The germline gives CDR1 MNHNY, CDR2 SVGAGI (reference sequence).

The gene calls are TRBV11-2 and TRBJ2-7, with 9 bases fitting TRBD1. Germline CDR1 reads SGHAT; CDR2 reads FQNNGV. The CDR3 has 15 amino acids. V was clipped by 5 bases and J by 5 bases; unmatched bases: 10. CDR3 bases: TGTGCCAGCAGCCGAGGGGGACAGGGCTGGGACGAGCAGTACTTC. Translating gives CASSRGGQGWDEQYF.

V usage is TRBV6-1 and J usage is TRBJ2-1, with a weak D call TRBD2 (5 bases). Trimming stripped 7 bases from V and 12 bases from J, with 19 bases between. The CDR3 totals 13 residues. CDR1 and CDR2 (germline): MNHNS, SASEGT. In DNA, the CDR3 is TGTGCCAGCACGTTTAGGTCTAGCTTATTGCAGTTCTTC. Protein: CASTFRSSLLQFF.

The chain employs TRBV28 and TRBJ1-2; no firm D call. V was clipped by 2 bases and J by 4 bases, with 11 bases between them. The germline CDR1 and CDR2 sequences are MDHEN and SYDVKM. CDR3 size: 14 residues. In DNA, the CDR3 is TGTGCCAGCAGTTTACCCGACACCGCCTATGGCTACACCTTC. Its protein is CASSLPDTAYGYTF.

Only one count was recorded for this clone. This chain links TRBV27 with TRBJ2-7; TRBD2 matches 10 bases. The length of the CDR3 is 14 residues. The junction had 5 bases not matched to a gene; V was cut back by 5 bases and J by 4 bases. Germline V gene lookup returns CDR1 MNHEY and CDR2 SMNVEV (reference sequence). CDR3 nucleotides: TGTGCCAGCAGTCATAGCGGGAGGAGGTACGAGCAGTACTTC. Protein product: CASSHSGRRYEQYF.

The chain combines TRBV6-1 with TRBJ1-1, with 9 bases that match TRBD1. Trimming cost V 5 bases and J 4 bases; bases outside gene matches: 8. Germline CDR1 and CDR2: MNHNS and SASEGT. CDR3 size: 15 residues. The CDR3 DNA reads TGTGCCAGCAGTAGCGGACAGGGGAGGGGCACTGAAGCTTTCTTT. Amino acids: CASSSGQGRGTEAFF.

V and J are TRBV4-1 and TRBJ1-1, with D possibly being TRBD1 (5 bases). CDR1 MGHRA and CDR2 YSYEKL come from the germline V gene. This CDR3 is 15 amino acids long. V was pared by 0 bases and J by 3 bases, with 11 bases between. CDR3 residues: CASSQEWGGDTEAFF. The DNA for the CDR3 is TGCGCCAGCAGCCAAGAGTGGGGCGGGGACACTGAAGCTTTCTTT.

The gene calls are TRBV7-2 and TRBJ1-1; D is ambiguous. The V gene's germline CDR1 is SGHTA and CDR2 FQGNSA. V was trimmed by 2 bases and J by 7 bases, leaving 14 bases between them. The CDR3 loop spans 14 amino acids. The CDR3 sequence: CASSLRGGQHEAFF. DNA for the CDR3: TGTGCCAGCAGCTTACGAGGCGGCCAGCATGAAGCTTTCTTT.

This rearrangement joins TRBV10-1 to TRBJ2-1; D is possibly TRBD2 (7 bases). V was pared by 2 bases and J by 6 bases, with 14 bases between. From germline, CDR1 is WNHNN and CDR2 SYGVQD (reference sequence). This CDR3 comprises 15 residues. CDR3 residues: CASSEVGGRVNEQFF. The CDR3 nucleotides are TGCGCCAGCAGTGAGGTCGGGGGGCGCGTCAATGAGCAGTTCTTC.

The V gene is TRBV5-1, the J gene TRBJ2-1, with TRBD2 identical over 15 bases. This CDR3 has 15 amino acids. The germline V gene has CDR1 SGHRS and CDR2 YFSETQ. The junction had 7 bases not matched to a gene; V was cut back by 1 base and J by 14 bases. The CDR3 reads CASSLTRTSGGAEFF. DNA for the CDR3: TGCGCCAGCAGCTTGACCCGGACTAGCGGGGGGGCCGAGTTCTTC.